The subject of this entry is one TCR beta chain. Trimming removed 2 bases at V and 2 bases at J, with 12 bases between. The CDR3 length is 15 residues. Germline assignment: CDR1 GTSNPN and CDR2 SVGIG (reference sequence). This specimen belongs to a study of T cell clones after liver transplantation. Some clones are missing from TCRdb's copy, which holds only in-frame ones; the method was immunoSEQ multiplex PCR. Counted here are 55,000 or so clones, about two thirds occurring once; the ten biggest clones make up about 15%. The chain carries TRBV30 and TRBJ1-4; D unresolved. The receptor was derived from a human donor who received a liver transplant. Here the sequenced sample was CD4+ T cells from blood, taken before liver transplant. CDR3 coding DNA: TGTGCCTGGAGTCGCAGCGGTAGGACTAATGAAAAACTGTTTTTT. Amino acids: CAWSRSGRTNEKLFF.